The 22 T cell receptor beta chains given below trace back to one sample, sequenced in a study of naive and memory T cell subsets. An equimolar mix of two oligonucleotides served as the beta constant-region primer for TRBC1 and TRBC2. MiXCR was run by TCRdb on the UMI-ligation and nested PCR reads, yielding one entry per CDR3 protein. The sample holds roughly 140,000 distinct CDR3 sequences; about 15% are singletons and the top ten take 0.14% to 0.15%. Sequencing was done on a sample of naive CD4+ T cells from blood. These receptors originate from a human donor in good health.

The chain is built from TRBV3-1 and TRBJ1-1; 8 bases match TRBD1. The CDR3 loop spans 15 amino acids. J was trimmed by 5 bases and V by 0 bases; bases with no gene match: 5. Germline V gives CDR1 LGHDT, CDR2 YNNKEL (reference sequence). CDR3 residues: CASSQDGQGGTEAFF. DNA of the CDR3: TGTGCCAGCAGCCAAGATGGACAGGGAGGAACTGAAGCTTTCTTT.

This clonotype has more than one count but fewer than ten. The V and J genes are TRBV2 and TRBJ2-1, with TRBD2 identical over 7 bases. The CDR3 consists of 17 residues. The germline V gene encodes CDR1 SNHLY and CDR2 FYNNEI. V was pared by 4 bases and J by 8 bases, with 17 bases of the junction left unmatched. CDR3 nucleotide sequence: TGTGCCAGCAGTGTTAACAGCGGGGTTACACGACTCCATGAGCAGTTCTTC. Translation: CASSVNSGVTRLHEQFF. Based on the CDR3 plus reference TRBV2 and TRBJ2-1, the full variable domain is EPEVTQTPSHQVTQMGQEVILRCVPISNHLYFYWYRQILGQKVEFLVSFYNNEISEKSEIFDDQFSVERPDGSNFTLKIRSTKLEDSAMYFCASSVNSGVTRLHEQFFGPGTRLTVL.

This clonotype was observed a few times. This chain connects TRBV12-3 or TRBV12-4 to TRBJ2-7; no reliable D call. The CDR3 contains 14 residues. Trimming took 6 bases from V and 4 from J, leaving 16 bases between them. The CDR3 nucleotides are TGTGCCAGCAGACTGAGTTCCTCCCAGTACGAGCAGTACTTC. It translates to CASRLSSSQYEQYF.

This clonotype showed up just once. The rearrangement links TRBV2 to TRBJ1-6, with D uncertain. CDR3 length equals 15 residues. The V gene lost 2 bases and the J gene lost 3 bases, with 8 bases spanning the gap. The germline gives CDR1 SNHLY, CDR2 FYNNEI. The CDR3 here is CASSERSGYNSPLHF. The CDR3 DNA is TGTGCCAGCAGTGAACGCTCGGGCTATAATTCACCCCTCCACTTT.

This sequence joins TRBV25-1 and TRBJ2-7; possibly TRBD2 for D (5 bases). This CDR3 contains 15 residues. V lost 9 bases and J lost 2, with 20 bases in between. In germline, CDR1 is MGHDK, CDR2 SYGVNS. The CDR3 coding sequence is TGTGCCAGTGCACTCAACGGGATGCCCCCCTACGAGCAGTACTTC. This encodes CASALNGMPPYEQYF.

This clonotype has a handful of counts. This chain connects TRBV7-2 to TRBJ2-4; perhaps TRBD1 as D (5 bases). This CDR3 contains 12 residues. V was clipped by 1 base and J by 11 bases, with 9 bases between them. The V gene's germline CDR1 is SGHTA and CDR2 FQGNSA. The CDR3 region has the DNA TGTGCCAGCAGCTTAGGGCAGGGCCTTCAGTACTTC. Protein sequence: CASSLGQGLQYF.

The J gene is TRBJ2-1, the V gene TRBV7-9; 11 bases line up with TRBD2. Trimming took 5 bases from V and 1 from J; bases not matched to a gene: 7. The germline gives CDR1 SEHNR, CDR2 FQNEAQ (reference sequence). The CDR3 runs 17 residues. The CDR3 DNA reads TGTGCCAGCAGCCTTACTAGCGGGAGTGGATCCTACAATGAGCAGTTCTTC. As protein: CASSLTSGSGSYNEQFF.

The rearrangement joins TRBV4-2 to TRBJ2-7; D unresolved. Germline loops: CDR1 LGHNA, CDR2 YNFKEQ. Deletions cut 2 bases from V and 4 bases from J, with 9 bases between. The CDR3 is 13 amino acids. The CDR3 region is CASSQRRQYEQYF. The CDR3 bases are TGTGCCAGCAGCCAACGCCGGCAATACGAGCAGTACTTC.

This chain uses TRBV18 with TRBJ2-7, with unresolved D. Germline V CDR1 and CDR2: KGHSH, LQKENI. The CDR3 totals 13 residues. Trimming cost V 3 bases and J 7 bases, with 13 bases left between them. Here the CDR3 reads CASSPPTAPEQYF. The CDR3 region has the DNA TGTGCCAGCTCACCCCCGACTGCTCCAGAGCAGTACTTC.

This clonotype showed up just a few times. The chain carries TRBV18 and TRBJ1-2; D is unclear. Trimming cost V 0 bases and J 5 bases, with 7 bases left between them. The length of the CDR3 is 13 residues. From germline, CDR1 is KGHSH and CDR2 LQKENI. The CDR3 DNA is TGTGCCAGCTCACCACCGGCAGTGTATGGCTACACCTTC. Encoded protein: CASSPPAVYGYTF.

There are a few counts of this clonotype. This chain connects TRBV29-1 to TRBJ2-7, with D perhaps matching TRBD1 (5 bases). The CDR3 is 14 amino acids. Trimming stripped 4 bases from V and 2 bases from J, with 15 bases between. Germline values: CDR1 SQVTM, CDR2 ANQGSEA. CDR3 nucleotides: TGCAGCGTTGCAAAGGGGTTCTCGACCTACGAGCAGTACTTC. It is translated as CSVAKGFSTYEQYF.

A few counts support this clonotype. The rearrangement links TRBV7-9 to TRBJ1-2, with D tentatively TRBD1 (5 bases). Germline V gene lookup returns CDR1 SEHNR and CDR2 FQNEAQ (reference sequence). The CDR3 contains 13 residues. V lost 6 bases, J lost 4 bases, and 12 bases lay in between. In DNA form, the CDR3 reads TGTGCCAGCAGTTACGGGACGATCTATGGCTACACCTTC. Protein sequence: CASSYGTIYGYTF.

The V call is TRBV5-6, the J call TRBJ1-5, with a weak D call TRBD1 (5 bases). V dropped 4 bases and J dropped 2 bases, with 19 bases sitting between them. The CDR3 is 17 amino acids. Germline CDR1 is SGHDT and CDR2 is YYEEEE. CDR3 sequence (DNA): TGTGCCAGCAGCCGAACCGGGGTAGGGGACCGCAATCAGCCCCAGCATTTT. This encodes CASSRTGVGDRNQPQHF.

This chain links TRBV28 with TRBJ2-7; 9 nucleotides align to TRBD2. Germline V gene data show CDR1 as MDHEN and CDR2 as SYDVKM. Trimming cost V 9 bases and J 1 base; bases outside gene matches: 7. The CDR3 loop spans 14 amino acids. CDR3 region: CASLTSGPSYEQYF. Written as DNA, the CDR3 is TGTGCCAGTCTGACTAGCGGACCTTCCTACGAGCAGTACTTC. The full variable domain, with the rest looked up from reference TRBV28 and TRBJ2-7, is DVKVTQSSRYLVKRTGEKVFLECVQDMDHENMFWYRQDPGLGLRLIYFSYDVKMKEKGDIPEGYSVSREKKERFSLILESASTNQTSMYLCASLTSGPSYEQYFGPGTRLTVT.

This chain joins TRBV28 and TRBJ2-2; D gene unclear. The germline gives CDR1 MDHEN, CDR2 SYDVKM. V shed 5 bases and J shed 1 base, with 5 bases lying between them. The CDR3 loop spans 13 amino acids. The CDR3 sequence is CASSPQNTGELFF. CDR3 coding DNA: TGTGCCAGCAGTCCCCAGAACACCGGGGAGCTGTTTTTT.

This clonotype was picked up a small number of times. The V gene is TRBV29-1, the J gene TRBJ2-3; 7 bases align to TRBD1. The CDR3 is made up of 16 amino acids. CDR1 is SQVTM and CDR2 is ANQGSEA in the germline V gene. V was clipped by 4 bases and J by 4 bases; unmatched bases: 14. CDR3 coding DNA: TGCAGCGTTGGTGAGGGACAGAGGGGAAGCGCAGATACGCAGTATTTT. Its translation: CSVGEGQRGSADTQYF.

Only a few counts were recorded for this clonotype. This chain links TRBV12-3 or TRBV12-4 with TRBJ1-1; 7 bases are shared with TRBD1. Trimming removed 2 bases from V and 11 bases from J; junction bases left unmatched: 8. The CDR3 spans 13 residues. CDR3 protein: CASSLTRDSQAFF. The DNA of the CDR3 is TGTGCCAGCAGTTTAACCCGGGACAGCCAGGCTTTCTTT.

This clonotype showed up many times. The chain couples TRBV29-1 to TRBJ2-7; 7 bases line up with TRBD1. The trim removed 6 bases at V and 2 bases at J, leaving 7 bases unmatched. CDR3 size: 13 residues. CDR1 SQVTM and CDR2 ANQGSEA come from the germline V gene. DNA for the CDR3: TGCAGCGTCCGAGCCGGGACAGCCTACGAGCAGTACTTC. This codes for CSVRAGTAYEQYF.

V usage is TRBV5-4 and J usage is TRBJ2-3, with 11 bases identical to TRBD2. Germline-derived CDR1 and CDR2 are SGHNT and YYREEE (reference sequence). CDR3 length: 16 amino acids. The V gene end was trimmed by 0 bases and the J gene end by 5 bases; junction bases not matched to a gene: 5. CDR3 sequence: CASSLAPSGGIDTQYF. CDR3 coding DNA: TGTGCCAGCAGCTTGGCCCCTAGCGGGGGGATAGATACGCAGTATTTT.

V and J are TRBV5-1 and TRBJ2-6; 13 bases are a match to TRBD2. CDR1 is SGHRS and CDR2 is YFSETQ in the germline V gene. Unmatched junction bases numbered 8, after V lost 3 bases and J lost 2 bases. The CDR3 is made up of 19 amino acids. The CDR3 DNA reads TGCGCCAGCAGCTCGAGGACTAGCGGGAGATCTCCTGGGGCCAACGTCCTGACTTTC. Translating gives CASSSRTSGRSPGANVLTF.

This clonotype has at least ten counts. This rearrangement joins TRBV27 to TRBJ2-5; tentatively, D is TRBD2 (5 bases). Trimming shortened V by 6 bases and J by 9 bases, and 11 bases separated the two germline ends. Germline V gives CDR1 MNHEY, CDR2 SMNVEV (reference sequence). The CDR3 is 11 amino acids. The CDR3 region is CASRSGKAQYF. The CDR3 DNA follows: TGTGCCAGCAGATCGGGGAAGGCCCAGTACTTC.

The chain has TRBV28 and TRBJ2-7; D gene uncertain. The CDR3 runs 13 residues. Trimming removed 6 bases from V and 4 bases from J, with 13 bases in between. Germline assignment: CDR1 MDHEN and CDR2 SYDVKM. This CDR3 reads CASSQTNLYEQYF. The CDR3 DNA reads TGTGCCAGCAGCCAGACAAATTTATACGAGCAGTACTTC.